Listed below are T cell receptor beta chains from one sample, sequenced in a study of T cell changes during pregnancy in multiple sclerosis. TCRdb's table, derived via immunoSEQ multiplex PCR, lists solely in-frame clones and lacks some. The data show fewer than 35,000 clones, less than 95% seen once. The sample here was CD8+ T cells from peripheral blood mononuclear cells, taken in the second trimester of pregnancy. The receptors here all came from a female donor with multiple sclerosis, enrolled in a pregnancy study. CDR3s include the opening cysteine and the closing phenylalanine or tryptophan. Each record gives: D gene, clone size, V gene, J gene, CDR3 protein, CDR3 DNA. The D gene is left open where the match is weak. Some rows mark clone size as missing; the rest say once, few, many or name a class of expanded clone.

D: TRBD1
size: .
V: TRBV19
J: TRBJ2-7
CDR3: CASSPGTGISYEQYF
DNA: TGTGCCAGTAGTCCCGGGACAGGGATATCCTACGAGCAGTACTTC

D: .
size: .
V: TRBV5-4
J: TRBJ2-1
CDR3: CASSLATRAESYNEQFF
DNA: TGTGCCAGCAGCTTGGCCACAAGAGCGGAGTCCTACAATGAGCAGTTCTTC

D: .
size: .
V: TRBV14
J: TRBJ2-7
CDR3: CASSPAQGSSYEQYF
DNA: TGTGCCAGCAGCCCCGCCCAGGGAAGCTCCTACGAGCAGTACTTC

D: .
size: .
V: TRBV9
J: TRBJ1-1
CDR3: CASSAGGHQVNTEAFF
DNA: TGTGCCAGCAGCGCGGGGGGACACCAAGTTAACACTGAAGCTTTCTTT

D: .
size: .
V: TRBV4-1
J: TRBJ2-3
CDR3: CASSQEMGGNWWVTQYF
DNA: TGCGCCAGCAGCCAAGAAATGGGCGGGAATTGGTGGGTTACGCAGTATTTT

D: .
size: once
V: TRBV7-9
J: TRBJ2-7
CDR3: CAIPSHVAFEQYF
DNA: TGTGCCATCCCTAGCCACGTTGCGTTCGAGCAGTACTTC

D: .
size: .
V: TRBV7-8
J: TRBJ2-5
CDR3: CASSLVRVLYQETQYF
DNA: TGTGCCAGCAGCTTAGTCAGGGTTCTATACCAAGAGACCCAGTACTTC

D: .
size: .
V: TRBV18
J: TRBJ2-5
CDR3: CASSSEVMGARETQYF
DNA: TGTGCCAGCTCATCGGAAGTTATGGGGGCGCGGGAGACCCAGTACTTC

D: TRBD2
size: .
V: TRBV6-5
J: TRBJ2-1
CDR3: CASGLTSGIVNEQFF
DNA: TGTGCCAGCGGATTGACTAGCGGGATAGTGAATGAGCAGTTCTTC

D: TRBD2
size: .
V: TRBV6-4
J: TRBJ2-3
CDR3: CASSGTSGGADTQYF
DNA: TGTGCCAGCAGTGGGACTAGCGGAGGGGCAGATACGCAGTATTTT

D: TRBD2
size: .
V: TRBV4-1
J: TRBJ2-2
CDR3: CASSQAGGHTGELFF
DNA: TGCGCCAGCAGCCAAGCGGGAGGACACACCGGGGAGCTGTTTTTT

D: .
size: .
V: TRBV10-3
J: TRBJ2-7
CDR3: CAISESQGPAYEQYF
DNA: TGTGCCATCAGTGAGTCGCAGGGTCCAGCCTACGAGCAGTACTTC

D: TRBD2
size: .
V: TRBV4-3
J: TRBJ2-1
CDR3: CASSPTTSGAHNEQFF
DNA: TGCGCCAGCAGCCCTACGACTAGCGGGGCCCACAATGAGCAGTTCTTC

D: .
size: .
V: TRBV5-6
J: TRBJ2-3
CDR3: CASSWAPLWGRTDTQYF
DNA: TGTGCCAGCAGCTGGGCCCCCTTGTGGGGGCGCACAGATACGCAGTATTTT

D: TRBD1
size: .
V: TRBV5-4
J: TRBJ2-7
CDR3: CASSPGTGYYEQYF
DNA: TGTGCCAGCAGCCCCGGGACAGGCTACTACGAGCAGTACTTC

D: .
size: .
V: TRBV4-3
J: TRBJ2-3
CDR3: CASSQVPWGTGDTQYF
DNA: TGCGCCAGCAGCCAAGTCCCTTGGGGGACTGGAGATACGCAGTATTTT

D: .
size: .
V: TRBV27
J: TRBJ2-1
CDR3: CASSPPLSSYNEQFF
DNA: TGTGCCAGCAGTCCGCCCCTGAGCTCCTACAATGAGCAGTTCTTC

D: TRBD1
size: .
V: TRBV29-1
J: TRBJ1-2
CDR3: CSVMDRGTNYGYTF
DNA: TGCAGCGTTATGGACAGGGGGACTAACTATGGCTACACCTTC

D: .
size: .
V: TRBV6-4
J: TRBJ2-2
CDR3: CASSDRAGTNTGELFF
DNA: TGTGCCAGCAGTGACCGGGCGGGCACGAACACCGGGGAGCTGTTTTTT

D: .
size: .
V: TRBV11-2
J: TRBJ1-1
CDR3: CASSSVREVEGTEAFF
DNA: TGTGCCAGCAGCTCCGTGAGGGAGGTGGAGGGCACTGAAGCTTTCTTT

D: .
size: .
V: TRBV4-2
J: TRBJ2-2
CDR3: CASSQDLLPNTGELFF
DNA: TGTGCCAGCAGCCAAGATTTACTACCCAACACCGGGGAGCTGTTTTTT

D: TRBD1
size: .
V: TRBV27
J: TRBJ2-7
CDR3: CASSLQGLALYEQYF
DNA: TGTGCCAGCAGTCTACAGGGGCTAGCCCTCTACGAGCAGTACTTC

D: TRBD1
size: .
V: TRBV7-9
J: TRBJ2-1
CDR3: CASSPFGTGANNEQFF
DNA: TGTGCCAGCAGCCCGTTTGGGACAGGGGCTAACAATGAGCAGTTCTTC

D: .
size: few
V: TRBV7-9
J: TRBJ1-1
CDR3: CASSLFGNTEAFF
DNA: TGTGCCAGCAGCTTATTCGGGAACACTGAAGCTTTCTTT

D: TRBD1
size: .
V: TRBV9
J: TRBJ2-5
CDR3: CASSPEPYRGRETQYF
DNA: TGTGCCAGCAGCCCCGAGCCCTACAGGGGCCGAGAGACCCAGTACTTC

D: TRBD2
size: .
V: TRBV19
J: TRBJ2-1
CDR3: CASQLAGGPYNEQFF
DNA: TGTGCCAGCCAACTAGCGGGAGGGCCCTACAATGAGCAGTTCTTC

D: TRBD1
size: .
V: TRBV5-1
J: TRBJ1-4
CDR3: CASSPAWGQGATNEKLFF
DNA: TGCGCCAGCAGCCCCGCATGGGGACAGGGGGCAACTAATGAAAAACTGTTTTTT

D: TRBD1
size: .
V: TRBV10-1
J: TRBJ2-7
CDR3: CASSEGTEAYEQYF
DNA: TGCGCCAGCAGTGAAGGGACAGAGGCCTACGAGCAGTACTTC

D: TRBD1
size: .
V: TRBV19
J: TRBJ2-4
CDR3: CASSNPTGGLENIQYF
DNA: TGTGCCAGTAGTAATCCGACAGGGGGTCTCGAAAACATTCAGTACTTC

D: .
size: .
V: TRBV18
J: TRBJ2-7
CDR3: CASSPFYSYEQYF
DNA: TGTGCCAGCTCACCGTTTTATTCCTACGAGCAGTACTTC

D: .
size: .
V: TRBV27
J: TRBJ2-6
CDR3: CASRPSGAGANVLTF
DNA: TGTGCCAGCAGGCCTTCAGGGGCTGGGGCCAACGTCCTGACTTTC

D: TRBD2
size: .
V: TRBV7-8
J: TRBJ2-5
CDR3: CASSLIRGEVETQYF
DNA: TGTGCCAGCAGCTTAATCCGGGGGGAGGTAGAGACCCAGTACTTC

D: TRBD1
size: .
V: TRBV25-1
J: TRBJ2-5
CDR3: CASSGATGGGETQYF
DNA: TGTGCCAGCAGTGGGGCTACAGGGGGCGGGGAGACCCAGTACTTC

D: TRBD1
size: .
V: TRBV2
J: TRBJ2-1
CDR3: CASSEAGQFYNEQFF
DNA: TGTGCCAGCAGTGAAGCGGGACAGTTCTACAATGAGCAGTTCTTC

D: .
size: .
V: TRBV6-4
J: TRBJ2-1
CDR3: CASSDKREEYAEQFF
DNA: TGTGCCAGCAGTGACAAGAGGGAGGAATACGCTGAGCAGTTCTTC

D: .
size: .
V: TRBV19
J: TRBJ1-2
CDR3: CASTPDGAGPLHGYTF
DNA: TGTGCCAGTACCCCCGATGGAGCAGGGCCCTTACACGGCTACACCTTC

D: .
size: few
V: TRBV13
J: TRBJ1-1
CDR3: CASSLDPTYDTEAFF
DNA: TGTGCCAGCAGCTTAGATCCCACCTACGACACTGAAGCTTTCTTT

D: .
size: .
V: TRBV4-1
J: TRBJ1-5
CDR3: CASSQDGVGNQPQHF
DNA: TGCGCCAGCAGCCAAGACGGGGTCGGCAATCAGCCCCAGCATTTT

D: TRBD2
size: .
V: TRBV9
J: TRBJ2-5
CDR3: CASSVGNGGGNGETQYF
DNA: TGTGCCAGCAGCGTAGGGAACGGGGGGGGGAATGGAGAGACCCAGTACTTC

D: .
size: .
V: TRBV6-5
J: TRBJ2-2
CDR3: CASGYGGGGELFF
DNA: TGTGCCAGCGGATATGGCGGCGGAGGGGAGCTGTTTTTT

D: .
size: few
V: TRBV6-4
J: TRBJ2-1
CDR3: CASSEKQGGGNEQFF
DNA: TGTGCCAGCAGTGAAAAACAGGGAGGGGGCAATGAGCAGTTCTTC

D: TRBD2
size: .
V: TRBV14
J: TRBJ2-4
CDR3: CASSQEREGFLAIQYF
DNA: TGTGCCAGCAGCCAGGAGCGGGAGGGTTTTCTGGCCATTCAGTACTTC